These 11 T cell receptor beta chains were sequenced from one sample in a study of blood T cell repertoires in COVID-19. Profiling relied on immunoSEQ multiplex PCR, and the TCRdb table lists in-frame clones only, not all of them. The repertoire includes more than 95,000 clones, 70% to 80% of them detected once, and roughly 6% sits in the top ten. Source material: peripheral blood. Every receptor here comes from a man between 65 and 79 years old with acute or convalescent COVID-19.

The J gene is TRBJ1-1, the V gene TRBV20-1; D is unresolved. CDR1 is DFQATT, CDR2 SNEGSKA, per germline (reference sequence). The CDR3 covers 11 residues. V shed 5 bases and J shed 8 bases, with 12 bases lying between them. CDR3 nucleotide sequence: TGCAGTGCTCGACTACATGACGAAGCTTTCTTT. The encoded protein is CSARLHDEAFF.

A few counts support this clone. The CDR3 loop reads CASSYRANYGYTF. CDR3 coding DNA: TGTGCCAGCAGTTACAGGGCTAACTATGGCTACACCTTC. The V and J genes are TRBV12-3 or TRBV12-4 and TRBJ1-2; TRBD1 is a possible D gene (6 bases). The CDR3 has 13 amino acids. Trimming stripped 4 bases from V and 0 bases from J, with 6 bases between.

This clone was counted between two and nine times. The chain employs TRBV7-6 and TRBJ1-3; 7 positions match TRBD1. CDR3 length equals 17 residues. The trim removed 0 bases at V and 3 bases at J, leaving 8 bases unmatched. The V gene's germline CDR1 is SGHVS and CDR2 FNYEAQ. The CDR3 nucleotides are TGTGCCAGCAGCTTAGCCTTAGGGGGCAGGAATGGAAACACCATATATTTT. Translating it yields CASSLALGGRNGNTIYF. Full variable domain (outside the CDR3, taken from reference TRBV7-6 and TRBJ1-3): GAGVSQSPRYKVTKRGQDVALRCDPISGHVSLYWYRQALGQGPEFLTYFNYEAQQDKSGLPNDRFSAERPEGSISTLTIQRTEQRDSAMYRCASSLALGGRNGNTIYFGEGSWLTVV.

A few counts support this clone. The chain is built from TRBV30 and TRBJ1-2, with a possible D match to TRBD1 (5 bases). Trimming took off 1 base at V and 4 bases at J, with 10 bases between the two ends. In germline, CDR1 is GTSNPN, CDR2 SVGIG (reference sequence). The CDR3 has 13 residues. CDR3 loop: CAWSGQGAYGYTF. In nucleotides, the CDR3 is TGTGCCTGGAGTGGTCAGGGCGCCTATGGCTACACCTTC.

This clone showed up just once. The V gene is TRBV7-2, the J gene TRBJ2-3; D may be TRBD2 (7 bases). Germline CDR1 reads SGHTA; CDR2 reads FQGNSA. Trimming pared 5 bases from V and 2 bases from J, leaving 17 bases between. This CDR3 has 16 residues. The CDR3 coding sequence is TGTGCCAGCAGCACCGAAGTCGGGGGGCCCACAGATACGCAGTATTTT. Translated: CASSTEVGGPTDTQYF.

This clone was counted a few times. V and J are TRBV19 and TRBJ1-2, with D possibly matching TRBD1 (5 bases). The CDR3 sequence is 13 residues long. With 8 bases removed from V and 8 bases from J, the gap between germline ends came to 18 bases. Germline loops: CDR1 LNHDA, CDR2 SQIVND (reference sequence). The CDR3 DNA is TGTGCCAGTCGCCTCCAAATGGGGCACGGCTACACCTTC. Residues: CASRLQMGHGYTF.

This clone was found once. The chain combines TRBV29-1 with TRBJ2-7; 13 bases fit TRBD2. The germline V gene encodes CDR1 SQVTM and CDR2 ANQGSEA. Trimming cost V 4 bases and J 12 bases; bases outside gene matches: 12. This CDR3 region has 14 residues. The CDR3 loop is CSVGVTSGRTTRYF. DNA of the CDR3: TGCAGCGTTGGGGTGACTAGCGGGAGGACCACCCGGTACTTC.

CDR3 nucleotide sequence: TGTGCCAGCAGCATTGAGGAAACCTACGAGCAGTACTTC. It specifies CASSIEETYEQYF. V usage is TRBV7-8 and J usage is TRBJ2-7, with D unclear. Deletions cut 5 bases from V and 2 bases from J, with 10 bases between. This CDR3 is 13 amino acids long. Per the germline V gene, CDR1 is SGHVS and CDR2 is FQNEAQ.

The chain has TRBV6-2 or TRBV6-3 and TRBJ2-3, with 11 bases lining up with TRBD2. Germline V gene sequence: CDR1 MNHEY, CDR2 SVGEGT. Trimming took 2 bases from V and 2 from J; bases not matched to a gene: 3. The CDR3 is 16 residues long. CDR3 amino acids: CASSYPSGRTTDTQYF. In DNA form, the CDR3 reads TGTGCCAGCAGTTACCCTAGCGGGAGGACCACAGATACGCAGTATTTT.

The V gene is TRBV10-2, the J gene TRBJ1-2; 12 bases align to TRBD1. Germline V gene lookup returns CDR1 WSHSY and CDR2 SAAADI. The CDR3 is 16 amino acids. Trimming cost V 2 bases and J 4 bases; bases outside gene matches: 5. CDR3 protein: CASSEGGTGGTYGYTF. In DNA, the CDR3 is TGCGCCAGCAGTGAGGGGGGGACAGGGGGCACCTATGGCTACACCTTC.

This clone has just one count. The V call is TRBV2, the J call TRBJ1-2; D may be TRBD1 (6 bases). V was shortened by 6 bases and J by 4 bases, with 9 bases between the two germline ends. The length of the CDR3 is 12 residues. Germline V gene lookup returns CDR1 SNHLY and CDR2 FYNNEI. The CDR3 DNA reads as TGTGCCAGCAGCGCGGACAGCTATGGCTACACCTTC. It specifies CASSADSYGYTF.